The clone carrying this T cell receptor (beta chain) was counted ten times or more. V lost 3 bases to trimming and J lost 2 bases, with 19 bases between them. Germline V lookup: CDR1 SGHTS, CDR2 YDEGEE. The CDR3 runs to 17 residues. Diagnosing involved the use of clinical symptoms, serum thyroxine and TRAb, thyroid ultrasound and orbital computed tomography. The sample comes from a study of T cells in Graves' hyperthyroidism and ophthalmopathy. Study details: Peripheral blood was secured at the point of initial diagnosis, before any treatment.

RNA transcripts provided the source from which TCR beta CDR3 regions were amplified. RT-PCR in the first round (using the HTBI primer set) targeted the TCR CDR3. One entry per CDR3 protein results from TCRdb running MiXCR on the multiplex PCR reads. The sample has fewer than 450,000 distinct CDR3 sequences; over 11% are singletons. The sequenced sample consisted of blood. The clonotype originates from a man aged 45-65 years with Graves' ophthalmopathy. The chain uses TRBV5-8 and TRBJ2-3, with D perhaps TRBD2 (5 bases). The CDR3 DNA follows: TGTGCCAGCAGCTCTCTCGGGCGGGTGGAGAACACAGATACGCAGTATTTT. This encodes CASSSLGRVENTDTQYF.